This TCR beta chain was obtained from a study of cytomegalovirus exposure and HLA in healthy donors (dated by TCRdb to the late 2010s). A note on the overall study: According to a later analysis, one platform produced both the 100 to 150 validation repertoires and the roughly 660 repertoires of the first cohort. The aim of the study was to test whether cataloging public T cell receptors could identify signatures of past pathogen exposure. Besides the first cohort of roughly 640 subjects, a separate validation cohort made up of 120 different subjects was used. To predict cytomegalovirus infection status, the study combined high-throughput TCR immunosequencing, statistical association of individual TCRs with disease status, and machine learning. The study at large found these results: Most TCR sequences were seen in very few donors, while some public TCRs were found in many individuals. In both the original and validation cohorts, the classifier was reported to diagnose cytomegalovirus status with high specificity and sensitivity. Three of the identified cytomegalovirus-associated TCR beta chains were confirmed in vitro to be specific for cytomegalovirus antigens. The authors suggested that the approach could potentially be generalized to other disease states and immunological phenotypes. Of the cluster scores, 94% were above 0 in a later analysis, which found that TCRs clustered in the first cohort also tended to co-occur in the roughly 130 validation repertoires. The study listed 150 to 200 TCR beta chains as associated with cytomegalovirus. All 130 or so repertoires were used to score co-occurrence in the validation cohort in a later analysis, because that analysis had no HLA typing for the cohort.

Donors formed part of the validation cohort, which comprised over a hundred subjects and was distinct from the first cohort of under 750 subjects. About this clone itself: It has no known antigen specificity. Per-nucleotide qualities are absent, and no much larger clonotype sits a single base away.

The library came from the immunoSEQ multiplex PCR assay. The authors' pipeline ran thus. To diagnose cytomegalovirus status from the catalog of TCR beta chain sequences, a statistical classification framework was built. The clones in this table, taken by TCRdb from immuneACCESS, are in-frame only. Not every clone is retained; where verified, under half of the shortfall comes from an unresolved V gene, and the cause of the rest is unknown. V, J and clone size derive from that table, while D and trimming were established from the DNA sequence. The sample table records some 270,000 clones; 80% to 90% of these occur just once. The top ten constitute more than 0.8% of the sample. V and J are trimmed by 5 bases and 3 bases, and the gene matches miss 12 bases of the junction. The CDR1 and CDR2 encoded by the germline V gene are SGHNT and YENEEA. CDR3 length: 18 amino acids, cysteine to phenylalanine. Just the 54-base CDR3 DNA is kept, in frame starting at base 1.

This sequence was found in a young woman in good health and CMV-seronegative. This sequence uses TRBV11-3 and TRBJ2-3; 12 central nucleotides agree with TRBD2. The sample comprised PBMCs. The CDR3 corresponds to CASSRKPLAGGFTDTQYF. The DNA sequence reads TGTGCCAGCAGCCGCAAACCCCTAGCGGGAGGGTTTACAGATACGCAGTATTTT.